This is a list of T cell receptor beta chains from one sample in a study of cytomegalovirus exposure and HLA in healthy donors. Data came from immunoSEQ multiplex PCR; TCRdb stores just in-frame clones and leaves some out. The top ten hold 1.4% to 1.5% of the sample, which has about 120,000 clones, around 73% seen once. The sample taken for sequencing was PBMCs. The receptors were gathered from a female donor in good health and CMV-seronegative. Both conserved end residues are trimmed from each CDR3. Fields, in order: CDR3 length, clone size, V gene, CDR3 protein. Clone size is stated in some rows and not others, as once, few, many or a class when expanded.

11	few	TRBV7-2	ASNIQGAGGYT
11	NA	TRBV30	AWSRTVQETQY
12	NA	TRBV7-2	ASSIPGIGYEQY
11	NA	TRBV6-5	AARQGRDTEAF
15	NA	TRBV4-3	ASSQDLGQGAYNEQF
13	NA	TRBV28	ASSSSGISSYEQY
11	NA	TRBV10-3	AISGQVNTEAF
12	NA	TRBV10-3	AISDPPDTGELF
15	NA	TRBV4-3	ASSQVAGGAGANVLT
11	NA	TRBV27	ASRRDPSYEQY
12	NA	TRBV27	ASSFGSVTDTQY
10	NA	TRBV28	ATGGLRQPQH
11	NA	TRBV5-6	ASSFEGVGEQY
14	few	TRBV5-1	ASSLGLAGGQETQY
12	NA	TRBV9	ASSEYGGKETQY
13	NA	TRBV27	ASSKGGGSNQPQH
11	NA	TRBV11-1	ASKAGGAYEQY
12	NA	TRBV12-2	APRASGKVGEQF
13	NA	TRBV11-1	ASSLGFDRGVTQY